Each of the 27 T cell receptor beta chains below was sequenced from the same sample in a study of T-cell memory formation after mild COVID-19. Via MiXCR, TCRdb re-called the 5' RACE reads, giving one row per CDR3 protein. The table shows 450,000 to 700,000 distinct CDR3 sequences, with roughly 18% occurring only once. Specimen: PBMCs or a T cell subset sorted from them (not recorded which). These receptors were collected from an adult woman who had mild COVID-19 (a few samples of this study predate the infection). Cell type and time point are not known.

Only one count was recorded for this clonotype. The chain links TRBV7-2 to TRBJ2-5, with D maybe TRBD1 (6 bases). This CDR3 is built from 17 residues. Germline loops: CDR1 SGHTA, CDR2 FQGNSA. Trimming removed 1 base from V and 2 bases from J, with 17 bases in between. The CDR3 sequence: CASSLVSGQITQETQYF. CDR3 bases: TGTGCCAGCAGCTTAGTATCTGGACAGATAACTCAAGAGACCCAGTACTTC.

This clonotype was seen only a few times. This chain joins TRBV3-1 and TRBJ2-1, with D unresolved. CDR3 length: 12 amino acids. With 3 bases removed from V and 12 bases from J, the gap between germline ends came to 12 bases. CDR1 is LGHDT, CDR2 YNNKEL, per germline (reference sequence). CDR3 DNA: TGTGCCAGCAGCCAGGCCCGACAAGGGCAGTTCTTC. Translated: CASSQARQGQFF.

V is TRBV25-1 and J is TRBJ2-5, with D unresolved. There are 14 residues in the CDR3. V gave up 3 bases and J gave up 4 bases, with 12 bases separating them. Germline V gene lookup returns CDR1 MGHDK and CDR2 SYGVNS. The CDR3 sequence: CASSEKGERETQYF. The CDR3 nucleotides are TGTGCCAGCAGTGAGAAGGGTGAGCGAGAGACCCAGTACTTC.

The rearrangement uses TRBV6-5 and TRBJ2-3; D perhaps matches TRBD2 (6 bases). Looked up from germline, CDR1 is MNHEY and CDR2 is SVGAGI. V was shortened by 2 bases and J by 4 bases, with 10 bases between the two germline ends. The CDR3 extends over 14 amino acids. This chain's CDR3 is CASSYEGGADTQYF. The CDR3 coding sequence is TGTGCCAGCAGTTACGAGGGAGGCGCAGATACGCAGTATTTT.

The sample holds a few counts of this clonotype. Written as DNA, the CDR3 is TGTGCCACCAGCACACGACTAGCGTATAGAGAGACCCAGTACTTC. Amino acid sequence: CATSTRLAYRETQYF. This chain uses TRBV15 with TRBJ2-5, with 8 bases aligning to TRBD2. Germline assignment: CDR1 LNHNV and CDR2 YYDKDF (reference sequence). Unmatched junction bases numbered 8, after V lost 4 bases and J lost 4 bases. This CDR3 has 15 residues.

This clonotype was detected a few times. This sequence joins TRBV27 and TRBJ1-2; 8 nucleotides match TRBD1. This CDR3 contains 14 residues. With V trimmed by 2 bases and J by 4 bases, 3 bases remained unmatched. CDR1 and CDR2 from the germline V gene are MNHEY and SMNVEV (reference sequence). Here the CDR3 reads CASSLGTGTYGYTF. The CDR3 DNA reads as TGTGCCAGCAGTTTAGGGACAGGTACCTATGGCTACACCTTC.

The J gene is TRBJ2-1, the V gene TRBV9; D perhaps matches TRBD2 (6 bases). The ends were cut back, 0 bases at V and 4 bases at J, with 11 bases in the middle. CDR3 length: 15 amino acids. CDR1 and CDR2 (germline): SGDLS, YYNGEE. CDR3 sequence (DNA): TGTGCCAGCAGCGTAGCGGGAGAGGTTTACAATGAGCAGTTCTTC. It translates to CASSVAGEVYNEQFF.

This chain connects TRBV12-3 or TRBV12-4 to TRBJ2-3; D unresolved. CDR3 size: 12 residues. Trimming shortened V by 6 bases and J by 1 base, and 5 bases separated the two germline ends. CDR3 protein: CASRLGTDTQYF. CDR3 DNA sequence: TGTGCCAGCAGGTTGGGCACAGATACGCAGTATTTT.

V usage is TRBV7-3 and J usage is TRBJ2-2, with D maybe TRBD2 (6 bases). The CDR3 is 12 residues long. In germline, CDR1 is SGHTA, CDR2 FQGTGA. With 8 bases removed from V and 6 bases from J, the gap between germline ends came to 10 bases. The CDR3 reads CASSGVAGELFF. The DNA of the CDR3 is TGTGCCAGCTCGGGGGTTGCCGGGGAGCTGTTTTTT.

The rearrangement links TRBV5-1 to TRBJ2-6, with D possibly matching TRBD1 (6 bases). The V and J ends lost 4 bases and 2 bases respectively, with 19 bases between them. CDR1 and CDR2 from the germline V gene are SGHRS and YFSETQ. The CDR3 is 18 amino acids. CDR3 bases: TGCGCCAGCAGCCTCAACAGGGAGCTCAATGCTGGGGCCAACGTCCTGACTTTC. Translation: CASSLNRELNAGANVLTF.

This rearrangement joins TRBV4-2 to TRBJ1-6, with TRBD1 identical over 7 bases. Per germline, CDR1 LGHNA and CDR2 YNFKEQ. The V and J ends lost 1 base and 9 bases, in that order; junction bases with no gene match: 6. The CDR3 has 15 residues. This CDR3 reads CASSQGQGEGSPLHF. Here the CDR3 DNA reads TGTGCCAGCAGCCAAGGACAGGGTGAGGGTTCACCCCTCCACTTT.

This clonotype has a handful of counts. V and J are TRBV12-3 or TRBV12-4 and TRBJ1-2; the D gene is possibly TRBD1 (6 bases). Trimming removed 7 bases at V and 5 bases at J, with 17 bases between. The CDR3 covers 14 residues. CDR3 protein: CASKRAGVGYGYTF. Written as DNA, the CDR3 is TGTGCCAGCAAGCGGGCAGGGGTCGGATATGGCTACACCTTC.

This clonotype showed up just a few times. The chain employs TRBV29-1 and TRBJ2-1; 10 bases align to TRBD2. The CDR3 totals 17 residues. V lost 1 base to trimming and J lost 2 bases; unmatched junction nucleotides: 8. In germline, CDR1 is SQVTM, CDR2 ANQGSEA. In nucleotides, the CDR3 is TGCAGCGTTGAAGTAGCGGGAGGCCAAGGGGCCTACAATGAGCAGTTCTTC. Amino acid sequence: CSVEVAGGQGAYNEQFF.

The CDR3 coding sequence is TGTGCCAGCAGCCGGGACAGGGTGCCGGGAGAGACCCAGTACTTC. Amino acids: CASSRDRVPGETQYF. The chain combines TRBV3-1 with TRBJ2-5; 9 bases are a match to TRBD1. This CDR3 comprises 15 residues. J gave up 4 bases and V 4 bases, and 7 bases lay outside the gene matches. Germline-derived CDR1 and CDR2 are LGHDT and YNNKEL (reference sequence).

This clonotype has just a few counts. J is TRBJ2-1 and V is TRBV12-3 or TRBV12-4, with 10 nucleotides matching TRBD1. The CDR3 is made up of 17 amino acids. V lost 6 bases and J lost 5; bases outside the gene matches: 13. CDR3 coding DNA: TGTGCCAGCAGCCCCTTCTGGGACAGGGGACCCGACAATGAGCAGTTCTTC. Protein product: CASSPFWDRGPDNEQFF.

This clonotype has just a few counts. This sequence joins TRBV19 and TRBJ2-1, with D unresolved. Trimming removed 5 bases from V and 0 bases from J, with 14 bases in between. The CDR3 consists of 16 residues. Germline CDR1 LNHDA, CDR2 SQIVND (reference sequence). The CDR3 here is CASSPSQRSSYNEQFF. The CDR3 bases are TGTGCCAGTAGTCCCTCCCAACGGAGCTCCTACAATGAGCAGTTCTTC.

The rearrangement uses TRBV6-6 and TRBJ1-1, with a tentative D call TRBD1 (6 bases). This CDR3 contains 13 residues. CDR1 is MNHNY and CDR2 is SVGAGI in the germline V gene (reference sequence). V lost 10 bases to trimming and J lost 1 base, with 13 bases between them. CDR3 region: CATLGTTNTEAFF. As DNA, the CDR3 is TGTGCCACCCTTGGGACAACGAACACTGAAGCTTTCTTT.

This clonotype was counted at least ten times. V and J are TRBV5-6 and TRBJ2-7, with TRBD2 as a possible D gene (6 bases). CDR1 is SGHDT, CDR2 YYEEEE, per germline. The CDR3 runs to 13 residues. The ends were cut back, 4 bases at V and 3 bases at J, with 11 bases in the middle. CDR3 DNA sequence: TGTGCCAGCAGCCGCGGGGTAAACTACGAGCAGTACTTC. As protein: CASSRGVNYEQYF.

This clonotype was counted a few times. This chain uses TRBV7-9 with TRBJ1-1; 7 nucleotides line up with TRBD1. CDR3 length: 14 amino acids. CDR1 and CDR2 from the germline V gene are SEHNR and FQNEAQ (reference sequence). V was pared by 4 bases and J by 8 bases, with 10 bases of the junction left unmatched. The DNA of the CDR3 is TGTGCCAGCAGCTCATACAGGGGAGTGGTGGAAGCTTTCTTT. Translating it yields CASSSYRGVVEAFF.

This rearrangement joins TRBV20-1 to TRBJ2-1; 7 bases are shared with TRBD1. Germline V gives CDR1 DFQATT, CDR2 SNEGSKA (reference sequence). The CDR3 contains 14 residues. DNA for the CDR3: TGCAGCTCAAAACCGGGACAGAGTTACAATGAGCAGTTCTTC. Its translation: CSSKPGQSYNEQFF.

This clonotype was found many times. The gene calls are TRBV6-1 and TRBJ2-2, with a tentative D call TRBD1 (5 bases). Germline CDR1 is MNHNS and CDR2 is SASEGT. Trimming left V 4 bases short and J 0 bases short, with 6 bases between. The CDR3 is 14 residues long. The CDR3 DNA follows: TGTGCCAGCAGTGCGACAGCGAACACCGGGGAGCTGTTTTTT. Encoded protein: CASSATANTGELFF.

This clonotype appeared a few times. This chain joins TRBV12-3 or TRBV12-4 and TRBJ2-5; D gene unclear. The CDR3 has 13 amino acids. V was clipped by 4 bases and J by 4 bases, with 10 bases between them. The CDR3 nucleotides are TGTGCCAGCAGTTCAATAGGCCCAGAGACCCAGTACTTC. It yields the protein CASSSIGPETQYF.

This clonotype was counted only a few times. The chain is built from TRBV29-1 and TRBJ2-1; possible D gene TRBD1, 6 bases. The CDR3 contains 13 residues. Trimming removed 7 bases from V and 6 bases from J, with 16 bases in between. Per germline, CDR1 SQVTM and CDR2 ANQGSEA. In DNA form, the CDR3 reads TGCAGCGCCCACCAGGGGCTTCCCAATGAGCAGTTCTTC. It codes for CSAHQGLPNEQFF.

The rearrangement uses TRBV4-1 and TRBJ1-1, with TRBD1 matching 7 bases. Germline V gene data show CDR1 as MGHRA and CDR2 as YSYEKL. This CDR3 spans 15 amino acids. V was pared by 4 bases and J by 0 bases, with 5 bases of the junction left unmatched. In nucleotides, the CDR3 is TGCGCCAGCAGCCTGACAGGGTTCATGAACACTGAAGCTTTCTTT. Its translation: CASSLTGFMNTEAFF.

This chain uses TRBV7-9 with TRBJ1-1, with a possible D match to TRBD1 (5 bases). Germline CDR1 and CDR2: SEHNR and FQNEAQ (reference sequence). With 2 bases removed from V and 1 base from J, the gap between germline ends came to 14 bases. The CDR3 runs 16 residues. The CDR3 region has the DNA TGTGCCAGCAGCTTACGCCAGGGCCTCACGAACACTGAAGCTTTCTTT. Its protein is CASSLRQGLTNTEAFF.

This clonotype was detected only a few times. The CDR3 DNA follows: TGTGCCAGCAGCCCCGAGTGGGTCGGCGGGGCTTTCTTT. It is translated as CASSPEWVGGAFF. The chain employs TRBV9 and TRBJ1-1; D is undetermined. Germline assignment: CDR1 SGDLS and CDR2 YYNGEE. This CDR3 contains 13 residues. Trimming pared 4 bases from V and 11 bases from J, leaving 18 bases between.

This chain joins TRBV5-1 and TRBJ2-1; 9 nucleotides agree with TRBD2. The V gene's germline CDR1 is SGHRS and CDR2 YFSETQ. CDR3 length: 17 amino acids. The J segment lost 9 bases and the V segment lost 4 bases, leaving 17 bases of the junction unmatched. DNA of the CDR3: TGCGCCAGCAGCCAACAGCGTAGGGAGCGGGGGGTTGGTGAGCAGTTCTTC. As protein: CASSQQRRERGVGEQFF.